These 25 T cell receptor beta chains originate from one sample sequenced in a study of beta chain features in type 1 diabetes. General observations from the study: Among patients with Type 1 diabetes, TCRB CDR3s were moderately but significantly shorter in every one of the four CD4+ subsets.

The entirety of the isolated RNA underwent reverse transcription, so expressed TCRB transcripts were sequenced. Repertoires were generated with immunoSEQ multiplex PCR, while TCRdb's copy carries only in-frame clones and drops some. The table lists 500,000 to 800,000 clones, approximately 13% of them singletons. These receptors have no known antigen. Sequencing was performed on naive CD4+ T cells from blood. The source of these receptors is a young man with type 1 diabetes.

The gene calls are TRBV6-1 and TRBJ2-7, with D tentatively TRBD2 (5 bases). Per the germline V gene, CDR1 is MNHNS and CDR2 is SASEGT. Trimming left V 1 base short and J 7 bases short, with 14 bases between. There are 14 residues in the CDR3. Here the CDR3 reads CASSEGGRTGEQYF. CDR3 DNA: TGTGCCAGCAGTGAAGGTGGCAGGACGGGGGAGCAGTACTTC.

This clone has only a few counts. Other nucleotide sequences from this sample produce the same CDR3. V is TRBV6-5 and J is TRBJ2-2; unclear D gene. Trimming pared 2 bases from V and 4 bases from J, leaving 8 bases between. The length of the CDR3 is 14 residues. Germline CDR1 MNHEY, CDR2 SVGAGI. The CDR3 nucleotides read TGTGCCAGCAGTTACGGGTACACCACCGGGGAGCTGTTTTTT. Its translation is CASSYGYTTGELFF.

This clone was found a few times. DNA for the CDR3: TGTGCCAGCAGCCCTAAAGTTAGCGGGTCCCTCCCAGATACGCAGTATTTT. This codes for CASSPKVSGSLPDTQYF. The chain employs TRBV4-2 and TRBJ2-3; 7 positions agree with TRBD2. The CDR3 covers 17 residues. Trimming removed 4 bases from V and 4 bases from J; junction bases left unmatched: 14. CDR1 and CDR2 (germline): LGHNA, YNFKEQ.

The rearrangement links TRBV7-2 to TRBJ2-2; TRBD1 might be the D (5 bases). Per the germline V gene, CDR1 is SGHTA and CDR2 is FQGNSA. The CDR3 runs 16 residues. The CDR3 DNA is TGTGCATGGCCCCATTTCAAGGGGCGTCGGTCCGGGGAGCTGTTTTTT. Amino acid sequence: CAWPHFKGRRSGELFF.

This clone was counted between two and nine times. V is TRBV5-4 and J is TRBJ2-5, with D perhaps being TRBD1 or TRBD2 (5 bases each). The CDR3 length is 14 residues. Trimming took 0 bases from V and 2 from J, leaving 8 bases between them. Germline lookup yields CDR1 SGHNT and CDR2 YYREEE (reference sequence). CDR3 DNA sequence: TGTGCCAGCAGCTTGGCCGGGGCTCAAGAGACCCAGTACTTC. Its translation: CASSLAGAQETQYF.

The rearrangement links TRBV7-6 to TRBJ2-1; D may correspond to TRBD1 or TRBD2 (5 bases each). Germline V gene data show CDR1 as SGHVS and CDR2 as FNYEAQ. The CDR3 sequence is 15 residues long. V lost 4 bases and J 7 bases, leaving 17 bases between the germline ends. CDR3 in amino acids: CASSSPGRRANEQFF. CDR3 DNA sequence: TGTGCCAGCAGCTCGCCGGGACGTAGGGCGAATGAGCAGTTCTTC.

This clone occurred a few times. The CDR3 protein is CASSYSDLLAKNIQYF. As DNA, the CDR3 is TGTGCCAGCAGTTACTCGGATCTTCTAGCCAAAAACATTCAGTACTTC. The chain uses TRBV6-6 and TRBJ2-4; no clear D gene. Looked up from germline, CDR1 is MNHNY and CDR2 is SVGAGI (reference sequence). CDR3 length: 16 residues. V gave up 0 bases and J gave up 0 bases, with 9 bases separating them.

The CDR3 loop reads CAWSQQATGELFF. In nucleotides, the CDR3 is TGTGCCTGGAGTCAACAGGCCACCGGGGAGCTGTTTTTT. This chain connects TRBV30 to TRBJ2-2; D might be TRBD1 (5 bases). This CDR3 is built from 13 residues. V shed 2 bases and J shed 4 bases, with 8 bases lying between them. Looked up from germline, CDR1 is GTSNPN and CDR2 is SVGIG (reference sequence). Full variable domain (missing parts from reference TRBV30 and TRBJ2-2): SQTIHQWPATLVQPVGSPLSLECTVEGTSNPNLYWYRQAAGRGLQLLFYSVGIGQISSEVPQNLSASRPQDRQFILSSKKLLLSDSGFYLCAWSQQATGELFFGEGSRLTVL.

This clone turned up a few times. This CDR3 reads CASSPQATTNEKLFF. The CDR3, as DNA: TGTGCCAGCAGCCCCCAGGCAACAACTAATGAAAAACTGTTTTTT. The rearrangement links TRBV7-9 to TRBJ1-4; no clear D. The V gene lost 5 bases and the J gene lost 0 bases, with 10 bases spanning the gap. CDR1 and CDR2 from the germline V gene are SEHNR and FQNEAQ (reference sequence). This CDR3 spans 15 amino acids.

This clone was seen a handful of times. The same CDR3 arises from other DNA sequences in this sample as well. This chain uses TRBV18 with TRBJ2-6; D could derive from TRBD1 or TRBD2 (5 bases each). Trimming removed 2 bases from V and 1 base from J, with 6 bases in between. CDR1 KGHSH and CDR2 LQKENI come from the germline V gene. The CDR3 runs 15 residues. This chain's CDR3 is CASSPEGSGANVLTF. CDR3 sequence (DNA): TGTGCCAGCTCACCAGAGGGGTCTGGGGCCAACGTCCTGACTTTC. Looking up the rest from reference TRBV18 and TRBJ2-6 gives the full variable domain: NAGVMQNPRHLVRRRGQEARLRCSPMKGHSHVYWYRQLPEEGLKFMVYLQKENIIDESGMPKERFSAEFPKEGPSILRIQQVVRGDSAAYFCASSPEGSGANVLTFGAGSRLTVL.

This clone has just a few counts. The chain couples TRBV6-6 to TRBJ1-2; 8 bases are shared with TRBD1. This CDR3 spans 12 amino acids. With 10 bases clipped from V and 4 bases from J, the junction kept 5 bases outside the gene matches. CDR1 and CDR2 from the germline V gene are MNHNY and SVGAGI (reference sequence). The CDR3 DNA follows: TGTGCCACACAGGGGGAGGTCTATGGCTACACCTTC. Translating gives CATQGEVYGYTF.

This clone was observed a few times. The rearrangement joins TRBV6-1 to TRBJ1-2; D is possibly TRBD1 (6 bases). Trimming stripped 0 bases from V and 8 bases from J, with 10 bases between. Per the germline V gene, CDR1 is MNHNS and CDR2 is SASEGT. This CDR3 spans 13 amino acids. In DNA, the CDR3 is TGTGCCAGCAGTGAAGCACCAGGGGCAGGCTACACCTTC. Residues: CASSEAPGAGYTF.

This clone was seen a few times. The CDR3 spells CASSFRRQNSYEQYF. CDR3 DNA: TGTGCCAGCAGCTTTAGACGGCAGAACTCCTACGAGCAGTACTTC. The rearrangement uses TRBV11-2 and TRBJ2-7, with D hard to call. Trimming cost V 3 bases and J 0 bases, with 12 bases left between them. This CDR3 spans 15 amino acids. The germline gives CDR1 SGHAT, CDR2 FQNNGV.

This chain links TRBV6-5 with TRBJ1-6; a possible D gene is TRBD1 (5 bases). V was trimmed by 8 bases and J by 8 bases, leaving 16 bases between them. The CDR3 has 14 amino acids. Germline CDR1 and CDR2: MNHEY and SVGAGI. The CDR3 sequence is CASATEGEYSPLHF. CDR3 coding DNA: TGTGCCAGCGCAACCGAAGGGGAATATTCACCCCTCCACTTT.

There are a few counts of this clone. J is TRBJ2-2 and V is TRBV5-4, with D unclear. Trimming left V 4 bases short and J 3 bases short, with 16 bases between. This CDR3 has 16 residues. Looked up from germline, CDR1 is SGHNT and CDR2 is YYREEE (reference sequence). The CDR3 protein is CASSGPVSWDTGELFF. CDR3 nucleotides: TGTGCCAGCAGCGGACCAGTAAGCTGGGACACCGGGGAGCTGTTTTTT.

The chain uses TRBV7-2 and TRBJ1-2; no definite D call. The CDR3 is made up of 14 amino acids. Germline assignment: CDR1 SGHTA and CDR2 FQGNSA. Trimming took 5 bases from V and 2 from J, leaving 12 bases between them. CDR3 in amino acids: CASSPRTLNYGYTF. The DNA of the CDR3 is TGTGCCAGCAGCCCGAGAACTCTCAACTATGGCTACACCTTC.

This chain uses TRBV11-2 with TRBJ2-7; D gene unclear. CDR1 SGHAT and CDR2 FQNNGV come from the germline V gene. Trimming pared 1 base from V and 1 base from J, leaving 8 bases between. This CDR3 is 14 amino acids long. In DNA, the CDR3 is TGTGCCAGCAGCTTAGTGGCGGTATCCTACGAGCAGTACTTC. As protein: CASSLVAVSYEQYF.

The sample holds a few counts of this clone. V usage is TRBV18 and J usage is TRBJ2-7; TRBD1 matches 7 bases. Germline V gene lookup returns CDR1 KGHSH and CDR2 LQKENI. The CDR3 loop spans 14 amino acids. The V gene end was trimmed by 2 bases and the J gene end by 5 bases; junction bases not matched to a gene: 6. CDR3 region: CASSPYGQENEQYF. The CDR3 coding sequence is TGTGCCAGCTCACCATATGGACAGGAGAACGAGCAGTACTTC.

CDR3 DNA sequence: TGCGCCAGCAGCTTGTCCCATTTGAACACTGAAGCTTTCTTT. Translating it yields CASSLSHLNTEAFF. The chain has TRBV5-1 and TRBJ1-1; no clear D. V was pared by 1 base and J by 0 bases, with 7 bases between. The CDR3 is 14 amino acids. Per the germline V gene, CDR1 is SGHRS and CDR2 is YFSETQ.

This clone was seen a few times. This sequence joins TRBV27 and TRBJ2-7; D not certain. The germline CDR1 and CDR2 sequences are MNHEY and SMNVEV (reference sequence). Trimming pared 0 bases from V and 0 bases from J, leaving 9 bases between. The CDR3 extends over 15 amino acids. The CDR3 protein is CASSLSGFSSYEQYF. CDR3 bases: TGTGCCAGCAGTTTATCCGGCTTCAGCTCCTACGAGCAGTACTTC.

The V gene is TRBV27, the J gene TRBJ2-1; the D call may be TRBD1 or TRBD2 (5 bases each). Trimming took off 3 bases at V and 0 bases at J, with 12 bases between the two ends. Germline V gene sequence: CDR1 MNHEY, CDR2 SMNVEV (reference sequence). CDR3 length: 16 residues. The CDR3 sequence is CASSFHGTSSYNEQFF. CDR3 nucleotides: TGTGCCAGCAGTTTTCACGGGACCAGCTCCTACAATGAGCAGTTCTTC.

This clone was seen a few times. CDR3 loop: CASSSGQAANEKLFF. DNA for the CDR3: TGTGCCAGCAGTTCCGGACAGGCGGCTAATGAAAAACTGTTTTTT. The chain joins TRBV9 to TRBJ1-4, with TRBD1 matching 7 bases. With V trimmed by 5 bases and J by 3 bases, 7 bases remained unmatched. The CDR3 is 15 residues long. From germline, CDR1 is SGDLS and CDR2 YYNGEE.

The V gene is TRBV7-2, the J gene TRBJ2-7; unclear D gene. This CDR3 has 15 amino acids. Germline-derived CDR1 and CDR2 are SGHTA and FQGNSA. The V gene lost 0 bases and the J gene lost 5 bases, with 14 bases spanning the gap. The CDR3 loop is CASSLAPGSWDEQYF. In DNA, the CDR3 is TGTGCCAGCAGCTTAGCTCCCGGTTCCTGGGACGAGCAGTACTTC.

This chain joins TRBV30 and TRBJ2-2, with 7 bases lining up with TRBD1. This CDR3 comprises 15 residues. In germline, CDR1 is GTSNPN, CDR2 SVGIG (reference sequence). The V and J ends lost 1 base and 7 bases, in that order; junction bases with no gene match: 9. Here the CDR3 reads CAWSEPGQRFGELFF. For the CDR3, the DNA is TGTGCCTGGAGTGAACCGGGACAGAGGTTCGGGGAGCTGTTTTTT.

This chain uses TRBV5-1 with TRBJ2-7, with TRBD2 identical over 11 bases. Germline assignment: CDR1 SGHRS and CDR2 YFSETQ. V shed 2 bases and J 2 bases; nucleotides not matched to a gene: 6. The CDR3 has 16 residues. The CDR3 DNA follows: TGCGCCAGCAGCTTTCGGCTAGCGGGGGGTACCTACGAGCAGTACTTC. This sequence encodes CASSFRLAGGTYEQYF.